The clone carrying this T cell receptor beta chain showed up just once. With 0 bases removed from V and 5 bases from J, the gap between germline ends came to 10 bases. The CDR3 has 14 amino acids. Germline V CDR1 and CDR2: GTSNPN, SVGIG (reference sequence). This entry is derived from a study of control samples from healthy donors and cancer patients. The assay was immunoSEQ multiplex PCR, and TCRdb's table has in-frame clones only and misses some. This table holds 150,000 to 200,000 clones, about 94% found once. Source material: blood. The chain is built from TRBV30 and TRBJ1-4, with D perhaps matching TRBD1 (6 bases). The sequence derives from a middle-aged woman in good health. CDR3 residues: CAWSVGGGNEKLFF. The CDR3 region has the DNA TGTGCCTGGAGTGTTGGGGGGGGCAATGAAAAACTGTTTTTT.